This is a list of T cell receptor beta chains from one sample in a study of blood T cell repertoires in COVID-19. Here immunoSEQ multiplex PCR was the method, and the copy in TCRdb shows in-frame clones only, minus some. Of approximately 240,000 clones listed, about 80% are singletons. The specimen was peripheral blood. The receptor set was obtained from a woman at least 80 years old with active or convalescent COVID-19. The CDR3 runs from the conserved cysteine through the conserved F or W. D genes are given only for firm matches. Clone size is given for some rows only: seen once, a few or many times, or a class if the clone is expanded.

cdr3_nt: TGCGCCAGCAGCCAAGACTCAAGGACAGGGGGTCGAGAAAAACTGTTTTTT
cdr3_aa: CASSQDSRTGGREKLFF
j_call: TRBJ1-4
clone_size: NA
v_call: TRBV4-1
d_call: TRBD1

cdr3_nt: TGTGCCAGCAGTACCCAGTTGAACCGAGCGGGGCACTTC
cdr3_aa: CASSTQLNRAGHF
j_call: TRBJ2-7
clone_size: NA
v_call: TRBV2
d_call: TRBD2

cdr3_nt: TGTGCCAGCAGTCTCAATGAAAAACTGTTTTTT
cdr3_aa: CASSLNEKLFF
j_call: TRBJ1-4
clone_size: NA
v_call: TRBV7-9
d_call: NA

cdr3_nt: TGTGCCTGGCGCCTGATGCGGGCCACTGAAGCTTTCTTT
cdr3_aa: CAWRLMRATEAFF
j_call: TRBJ1-1
clone_size: NA
v_call: TRBV30
d_call: NA

cdr3_nt: TGCGCCAGCAGTGCATTTCAGGGGCCTACGAGAGAGACCCAGTACTTC
cdr3_aa: CASSAFQGPTRETQYF
j_call: TRBJ2-5
clone_size: NA
v_call: TRBV10-1
d_call: NA

cdr3_nt: TGTGCCAGCAGCCAACAACTACCGCCCTACGAGCAGTACTTC
cdr3_aa: CASSQQLPPYEQYF
j_call: TRBJ2-7
clone_size: NA
v_call: TRBV3-1/TRBV3-2
d_call: NA

cdr3_nt: TGCGCCAGCAGCTCAGAGGAGGGGAGGGCAGAGACCCAGTACTTC
cdr3_aa: CASSSEEGRAETQYF
j_call: TRBJ2-5
clone_size: NA
v_call: TRBV5-1
d_call: TRBD2

cdr3_nt: TGTGCCAGCAGTTTGGGGGGGGAACCTCAGCCCCAGCATTTT
cdr3_aa: CASSLGGEPQPQHF
j_call: TRBJ1-5
clone_size: NA
v_call: TRBV5-5
d_call: NA

cdr3_nt: TGTGCCAGCAGTTACGGCGGGAGGGTGGAGACCCAGTACTTC
cdr3_aa: CASSYGGRVETQYF
j_call: TRBJ2-5
clone_size: NA
v_call: TRBV6-5
d_call: TRBD2

cdr3_nt: TGTGCCAGCAGCGACAGTTGGTTCAGCTACACCTTC
cdr3_aa: CASSDSWFSYTF
j_call: TRBJ1-2
clone_size: NA
v_call: TRBV9
d_call: NA

cdr3_nt: TGTGCCAGCAGTCAGGGACAGCGGAACACTGAAGCTTTCTTT
cdr3_aa: CASSQGQRNTEAFF
j_call: TRBJ1-1
clone_size: NA
v_call: TRBV28
d_call: TRBD1

cdr3_nt: TGTGCCAGTGCGTTGGGGGCAGGACAGCCCCAGCATTTT
cdr3_aa: CASALGAGQPQHF
j_call: TRBJ1-5
clone_size: few
v_call: TRBV19
d_call: NA

cdr3_nt: TGCGCCAGCAGTTCTCTAGCGCCGAGCTCCTACAATGAGCAGTTCTTC
cdr3_aa: CASSSLAPSSYNEQFF
j_call: TRBJ2-1
clone_size: NA
v_call: TRBV10-2
d_call: NA

cdr3_nt: TGCGCCAGCAGCCCGCAGGGGGCCTGGGATGGCTACACCTTC
cdr3_aa: CASSPQGAWDGYTF
j_call: TRBJ1-2
clone_size: NA
v_call: TRBV5-1
d_call: TRBD1

cdr3_nt: TGCGCCAGCAGCCAAGTGTTGAACAGGGGACAACCTTATAGCAATCAGCCCCAGCATTTT
cdr3_aa: CASSQVLNRGQPYSNQPQHF
j_call: TRBJ1-5
clone_size: NA
v_call: TRBV4-1
d_call: TRBD1

cdr3_nt: TGTGCCACCAGTGATTCCGCAGGCCCCATCGTTGACACAGATACGCAGTATTTT
cdr3_aa: CATSDSAGPIVDTDTQYF
j_call: TRBJ2-3
clone_size: once
v_call: TRBV24-1
d_call: NA